The source of this T cell receptor (beta chain) is a study of cytomegalovirus exposure and HLA in healthy donors. Primers for the PCR totalled 60 Vbeta and 13 Jbeta. TCRdb's table, derived via immunoSEQ multiplex PCR, lists solely in-frame clones and lacks some. Here the sample spans 99,000 or so clones, 65% to 85% being singletons. This sequence originates from a man aged 18 to 29 in good health and CMV-seronegative. Sequenced: PBMCs.

The CDR3 sequence: CASSQGLAGDMETQYF. Written as DNA, the CDR3 is TGTGCCAGCAGCCAGGGGCTAGCGGGAGATATGGAGACCCAGTACTTC. This chain joins TRBV7-9 and TRBJ2-5, with 10 bases lining up with TRBD2. The CDR3 spans 16 residues. Germline V CDR1 and CDR2: SEHNR, FQNEAQ (reference sequence). V shed 5 bases, J shed 5 bases, and the junction held 11 bases outside the gene matches.